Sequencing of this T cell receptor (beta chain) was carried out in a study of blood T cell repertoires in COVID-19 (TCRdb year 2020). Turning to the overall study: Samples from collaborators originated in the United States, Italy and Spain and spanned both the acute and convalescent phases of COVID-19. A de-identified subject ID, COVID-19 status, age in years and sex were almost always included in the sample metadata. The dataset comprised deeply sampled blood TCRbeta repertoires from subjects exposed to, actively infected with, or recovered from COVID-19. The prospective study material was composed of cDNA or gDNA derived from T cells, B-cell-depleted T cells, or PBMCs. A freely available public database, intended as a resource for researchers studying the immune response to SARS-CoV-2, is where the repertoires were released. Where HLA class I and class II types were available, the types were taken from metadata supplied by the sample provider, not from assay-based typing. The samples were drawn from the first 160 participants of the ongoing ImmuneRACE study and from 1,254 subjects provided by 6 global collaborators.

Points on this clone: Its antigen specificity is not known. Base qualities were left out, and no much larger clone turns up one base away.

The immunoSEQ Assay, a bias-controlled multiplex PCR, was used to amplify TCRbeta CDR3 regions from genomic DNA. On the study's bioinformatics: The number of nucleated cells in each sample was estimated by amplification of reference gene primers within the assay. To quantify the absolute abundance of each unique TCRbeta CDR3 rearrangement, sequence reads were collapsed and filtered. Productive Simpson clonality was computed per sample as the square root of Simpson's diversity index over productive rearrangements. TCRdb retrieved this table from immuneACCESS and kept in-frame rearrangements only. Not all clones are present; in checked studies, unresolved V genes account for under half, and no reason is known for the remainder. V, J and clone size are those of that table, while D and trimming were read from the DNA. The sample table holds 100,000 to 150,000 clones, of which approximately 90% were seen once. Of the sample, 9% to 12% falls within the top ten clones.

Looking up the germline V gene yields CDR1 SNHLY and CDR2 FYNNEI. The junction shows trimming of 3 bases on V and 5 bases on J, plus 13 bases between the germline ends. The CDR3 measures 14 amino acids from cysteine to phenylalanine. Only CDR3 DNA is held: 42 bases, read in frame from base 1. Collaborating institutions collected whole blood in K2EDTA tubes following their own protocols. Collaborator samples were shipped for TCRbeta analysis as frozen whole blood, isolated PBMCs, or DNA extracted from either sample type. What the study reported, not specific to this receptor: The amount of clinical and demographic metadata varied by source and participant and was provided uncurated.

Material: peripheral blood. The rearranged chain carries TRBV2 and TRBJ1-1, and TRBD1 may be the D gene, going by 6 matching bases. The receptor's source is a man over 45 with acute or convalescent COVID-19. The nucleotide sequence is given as TGTGCCAGCAGTGATCAGGGGAAAGGGACTGAAGCTTTCTTT. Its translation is CASSDQGKGTEAFF.